What follows are 22 T cell receptor beta chains derived from one specimen sequenced in a study of cytomegalovirus exposure and HLA in healthy donors. Here immunoSEQ multiplex PCR was the method, and the copy in TCRdb shows in-frame clones only, minus some. Of about 160,000 clones listed, about 86% are singletons. Sequencing used PBMCs. Every receptor here comes from a woman in her 30s in good health and CMV-seronegative.

V and J are TRBV28 and TRBJ2-1, with TRBD2 matching 7 bases. After removal of 2 bases from V and 1 base from J, the junction contained 8 bases not matched to a gene. Germline values: CDR1 MDHEN, CDR2 SYDVKM. The CDR3 loop spans 17 amino acids. Here the CDR3 reads CASSLVSGLRSYNEQFF. The CDR3 nucleotides are TGTGCCAGCAGTTTAGTGTCGGGACTACGTTCCTACAATGAGCAGTTCTTC.

The rearrangement joins TRBV11-3 to TRBJ2-7; TRBD1 aligns across 11 bases. Trimming at V came to 5 bases and at J to 0 bases, leaving 15 bases not matched to a gene. The CDR3 totals 19 residues. CDR1 and CDR2 (germline): SGHNT, YENEEA. This CDR3 is CASSMERTGGDRLSYEQYF. Written as DNA, the CDR3 is TGTGCCAGCAGCATGGAGAGGACAGGGGGCGACCGACTCTCCTACGAGCAGTACTTC.

The rearrangement uses TRBV28 and TRBJ1-5; D unclear. In germline, CDR1 is MDHEN, CDR2 SYDVKM. V gave up 1 base and J gave up 7 bases, with 14 bases separating them. The CDR3 totals 15 residues. The CDR3 loop is CASSLSQGREQPQHF. The CDR3 DNA reads as TGTGCCAGCAGTTTATCCCAAGGGAGGGAACAGCCCCAGCATTTT.

The chain combines TRBV2 with TRBJ2-1; possible D gene TRBD2, 6 bases. V gave up 5 bases and J gave up 5 bases, with 10 bases separating them. The CDR3 extends over 13 amino acids. CDR1 is SNHLY, CDR2 FYNNEI, per germline. This chain's CDR3 is CASSSDYNNEQFF. The DNA for the CDR3 is TGTGCCAGCAGTTCGGACTATAACAATGAGCAGTTCTTC.

This sequence joins TRBV4-3 and TRBJ1-3, with unresolved D. The CDR3 sequence is 14 residues long. Germline-derived CDR1 and CDR2 are LGHNA and YSLEER. Trimming cost V 0 bases and J 4 bases, with 7 bases left between them. CDR3 nucleotide sequence: TGCGCCAGCAGCCAAGATATTTCGGGAAACACCATATATTTT. Translating gives CASSQDISGNTIYF.

V is TRBV29-1 and J is TRBJ2-6; TRBD1 aligns across 8 bases. Trimming took 5 bases from V and 6 from J; bases not matched to a gene: 6. There are 14 residues in the CDR3. CDR1 and CDR2 (germline): SQVTM, ANQGSEA. The CDR3 here is CSVTSQGAANVLTF. Here the CDR3 DNA reads TGCAGCGTTACTAGCCAGGGGGCGGCCAACGTCCTGACTTTC.

In nucleotides, the CDR3 is TGTGCCAGCAGCCCTGGAGATCTGGAAGATACGCAGTATTTT. Amino acids: CASSPGDLEDTQYF. The chain has TRBV2 and TRBJ2-3; D gene unclear. Germline CDR1 SNHLY, CDR2 FYNNEI. This CDR3 contains 14 residues. V was shortened by 6 bases and J by 5 bases, with 15 bases between the two germline ends.

The chain employs TRBV5-6 and TRBJ1-6; TRBD1 agrees at 7 bases. Germline CDR1 is SGHDT and CDR2 is YYEEEE. Trimming took 1 base from V and 7 from J; bases not matched to a gene: 2. CDR3 size: 14 residues. Here the CDR3 DNA reads TGTGCCAGCAGCTTGACAGGGGCAAATTCACCCCTCCACTTT. It specifies CASSLTGANSPLHF.

The chain carries TRBV15 and TRBJ1-2; possibly TRBD1 for D (5 bases). This CDR3 is 15 amino acids long. CDR1 and CDR2 (germline): LNHNV, YYDKDF (reference sequence). V shed 7 bases and J shed 3 bases, with 18 bases lying between them. CDR3 bases: TGTGCCACCACGCCTATTAAGGAGGGACACTATGGCTACACCTTC. Translated, it gives CATTPIKEGHYGYTF.

This chain joins TRBV2 and TRBJ2-7; D is possibly TRBD1 (6 bases). Looked up from germline, CDR1 is SNHLY and CDR2 is FYNNEI. The CDR3 is made up of 16 amino acids. Between the trimmed V and J ends, which lost 10 bases and 3 bases, there was a span of 25 bases. In nucleotides, the CDR3 is TGTGCCATCGGAAAAGGGTTACAGGGTAGTTTCTACGAGCAGTACTTC. It specifies CAIGKGLQGSFYEQYF. Filled out from reference TRBV2 and TRBJ2-7, the complete variable domain reads EPEVTQTPSHQVTQMGQEVILRCVPISNHLYFYWYRQILGQKVEFLVSFYNNEISEKSEIFDDQFSVERPDGSNFTLKIRSTKLEDSAMYFCAIGKGLQGSFYEQYFGPGTRLTVT.

The chain joins TRBV14 to TRBJ2-7; perhaps TRBD2 as D (5 bases). Trimming removed 4 bases from V and 4 bases from J, with 5 bases in between. CDR3 size: 11 residues. Germline lookup yields CDR1 SGHDN and CDR2 FVKESK. The CDR3 reads CASSRTYEQYF. For the CDR3, the DNA is TGTGCCAGCAGCCGGACTTACGAGCAGTACTTC.

The chain is built from TRBV27 and TRBJ2-7; perhaps D is TRBD1 or TRBD2 (5 bases each). Germline V CDR1 and CDR2: MNHEY, SMNVEV (reference sequence). V lost 4 bases and J lost 4, with 17 bases in between. The CDR3 totals 15 residues. CDR3 sequence reads: CASSSYPGRRYEQYF. CDR3 nucleotides: TGTGCCAGCAGTTCGTACCCGGGACGGCGTTACGAGCAGTACTTC.

The chain employs TRBV9 and TRBJ1-5; no reliable D call. Trimming pared 3 bases from V and 2 bases from J, leaving 9 bases between. The CDR3 has 14 residues. The V gene's germline CDR1 is SGDLS and CDR2 YYNGEE. Here the CDR3 reads CASSGGGGNQPQHF. As DNA, the CDR3 is TGTGCCAGCAGCGGGGGAGGAGGCAATCAGCCCCAGCATTTT.

This rearrangement joins TRBV18 to TRBJ1-1; D not certain. This CDR3 contains 14 residues. CDR1 KGHSH and CDR2 LQKENI come from the germline V gene. The V gene lost 8 bases and the J gene lost 7 bases, with 20 bases spanning the gap. The chain's CDR3 is CASMASGSSGEAFF. In nucleotides, the CDR3 is TGTGCCAGCATGGCATCGGGGTCGAGTGGTGAAGCTTTCTTT.

This chain links TRBV6-5 with TRBJ1-2; the D gene is possibly TRBD1 (5 bases). V was trimmed by 0 bases and J by 8 bases, leaving 13 bases between them. Looked up from germline, CDR1 is MNHEY and CDR2 is SVGAGI. This CDR3 has 14 residues. The CDR3 here is CASSYSGTAIGYTF. CDR3 sequence (DNA): TGTGCCAGCAGTTACTCCGGGACGGCGATCGGCTACACCTTC.

This rearrangement joins TRBV9 to TRBJ2-1, with D perhaps TRBD1 (6 bases). Trimming stripped 3 bases from V and 12 bases from J, with 16 bases between. The CDR3 spans 13 residues. Germline CDR1 is SGDLS and CDR2 is YYNGEE. As DNA, the CDR3 is TGTGCCAGCAGCGCAAACTGGGGGCAGACGCAGTTCTTC. Residues: CASSANWGQTQFF. The full variable domain, completed using reference TRBV9 and TRBJ2-1, is DSGVTQTPKHLITATGQRVTLRCSPRSGDLSVYWYQQSLDQGLQFLIQYYNGEERAKGNILERFSAQQFPDLHSELNLSSLELGDSALYFCASSANWGQTQFFGPGTRLTVL.

The chain couples TRBV9 to TRBJ2-1; D not certain. The germline CDR1 and CDR2 sequences are SGDLS and YYNGEE. The CDR3 sequence is 15 residues long. The V and J ends lost 3 bases and 0 bases respectively, with 10 bases between them. CDR3 sequence (DNA): TGTGCCAGCAGCGCCCGGTTGAGCTCCTACAATGAGCAGTTCTTC. As protein: CASSARLSSYNEQFF.

The V gene is TRBV14, the J gene TRBJ2-1; TRBD2 agrees at 11 bases. V was pared by 3 bases and J by 8 bases, with 6 bases of the junction left unmatched. This CDR3 is built from 15 residues. Germline V gene lookup returns CDR1 SGHDN and CDR2 FVKESK. The CDR3 region is CASSHSGRARDEQFF. CDR3 bases: TGTGCCAGCAGCCATAGCGGGAGGGCCCGCGATGAGCAGTTCTTC. Based on the CDR3 plus reference TRBV14 and TRBJ2-1, the full variable domain is EAGVTQFPSHSVIEKGQTVTLRCDPISGHDNLYWYRRVMGKEIKFLLHFVKESKQDESGMPNNRFLAERTGGTYSTLKVQPAELEDSGVYFCASSHSGRARDEQFFGPGTRLTVL.

V is TRBV5-1 and J is TRBJ2-5; 10 nucleotides match TRBD2. V was pared by 4 bases and J by 4 bases, with 4 bases of the junction left unmatched. Germline V gene sequence: CDR1 SGHRS, CDR2 YFSETQ. The CDR3 runs 14 residues. CDR3 in amino acids: CASSTRLAGETQYF. Here the CDR3 DNA reads TGCGCCAGCAGCACCCGACTAGCGGGAGAGACCCAGTACTTC.

V and J are TRBV5-6 and TRBJ1-2, with TRBD1 matching 10 bases. Germline loops: CDR1 SGHDT, CDR2 YYEEEE. The ends lost 2 bases at V and 2 bases at J; junction bases unmatched: 9. The CDR3 is 17 residues long. CDR3 nucleotides: TGTGCCAGCAGCTTAGGCCGACAGGGGGCGTGGAACTATGGCTACACCTTC. Protein sequence: CASSLGRQGAWNYGYTF. Based on the CDR3 plus reference TRBV5-6 and TRBJ1-2, the full variable domain is DAGVTQSPTHLIKTRGQQVTLRCSPKSGHDTVSWYQQALGQGPQFIFQYYEEEERQRGNFPDRFSGHQFPNYSSELNVNALLLGDSALYLCASSLGRQGAWNYGYTFGSGTRLTVV.

The chain links TRBV11-2 to TRBJ1-1; D gene ambiguous. CDR1 SGHAT and CDR2 FQNNGV come from the germline V gene. The CDR3 is made up of 12 amino acids. Trimming stripped 5 bases from V and 2 bases from J, with 6 bases between. The CDR3 loop reads CASSQDNTEAFF. CDR3 coding DNA: TGTGCCAGCAGCCAAGATAACACTGAAGCTTTCTTT. Combining the CDR3 with reference TRBV11-2 and TRBJ1-1 gives the whole variable domain EAGVAQSPRYKIIEKRQSVAFWCNPISGHATLYWYQQILGQGPKLLIQFQNNGVVDDSQLPKDRFSAERLKGVDSTLKIQPAKLEDSAVYLCASSQDNTEAFFGQGTRLTVV.

This rearrangement joins TRBV6-5 to TRBJ2-7; D is uncertain. Trimming stripped 6 bases from V and 5 bases from J, with 14 bases between. This CDR3 comprises 13 residues. CDR1 is MNHEY and CDR2 is SVGAGI in the germline V gene. DNA of the CDR3: TGTGCCAGCAGACAACCATTGACGAACGAGCAGTACTTC. Amino acid sequence: CASRQPLTNEQYF.